This passage covers 17 T cell receptor beta chains from one sample sequenced in a study of radiation and T cells in renal cell carcinoma. Time point here: blood 2 weeks post-SBRT. Treatment reported: 15 Gy SBRT to primary tumor, nephrectomy 4 weeks later. Clones were sequenced by immunoSEQ multiplex PCR, and TCRdb holds only the in-frame ones, with some missing. This table holds some 70,000 clones, roughly 80% found once. This specimen consisted of blood, obtained from a patient whose treatment included radiotherapy and nephrectomy. The receptors shown here come from a man between 60 and 70 years old with renal cell carcinoma.

The chain employs TRBV5-1 and TRBJ2-1; 8 positions agree with TRBD2. Germline V gene data show CDR1 as SGHRS and CDR2 as YFSETQ. This CDR3 has 15 residues. The V gene end was trimmed by 2 bases and the J gene end by 0 bases; junction bases not matched to a gene: 1. Here the CDR3 DNA reads TGCGCCAGCAGCTTACTAGCGGACTCCTACAATGAGCAGTTCTTC. Its translation is CASSLLADSYNEQFF. The full variable domain, completed using reference TRBV5-1 and TRBJ2-1, is KAGVTQTPRYLIKTRGQQVTLSCSPISGHRSVSWYQQTPGQGLQFLFEYFSETQRNKGNFPGRFSGRQFSNSRSEMNVSTLELGDSALYLCASSLLADSYNEQFFGPGTRLTVL.

V gene TRBV29-1 combines with J gene TRBJ1-2; 7 nucleotides match TRBD1. This CDR3 has 14 residues. Looked up from germline, CDR1 is SQVTM and CDR2 is ANQGSEA. Losses at the gene ends were 5 bases for V and 5 bases for J; bases not matched to a gene: 11. The CDR3 DNA is TGCAGCGTTAGTTTGGGACAGTCGCTTTATGGCTACACCTTC. It specifies CSVSLGQSLYGYTF. The entire variable domain, with the rest obtained from reference TRBV29-1 and TRBJ1-2, is as follows: SAVISQKPSRDICQRGTSLTIQCQVDSQVTMMFWYRQQPGQSLTLIATANQGSEATYESGFVIDKFPISRPNLTFSTLTVSNMSPEDSSIYLCSVSLGQSLYGYTFGSGTRLTVV.

The V call is TRBV6-1, the J call TRBJ1-5; D call uncertain. CDR1 is MNHNS and CDR2 is SASEGT in the germline V gene. The CDR3 is 11 amino acids. V lost 6 bases and J 3 bases, leaving 3 bases between the germline ends. The CDR3: CASSHNQPQHF. Written as DNA, the CDR3 is TGTGCCAGCAGCCACAATCAGCCCCAGCATTTT.

The chain is built from TRBV4-1 and TRBJ2-2; D is possibly TRBD2 (6 bases). Looked up from germline, CDR1 is MGHRA and CDR2 is YSYEKL. The CDR3 is made up of 20 amino acids. V shed 2 bases and J shed 4 bases, with 26 bases lying between them. The CDR3 DNA reads TGCGCCAGCAGCCAATACCCTCCCCCTAGGGGTGCGGGGCTCACCGGGGAGCTGTTTTTT. Its translation is CASSQYPPPRGAGLTGELFF.

The chain employs TRBV10-1 and TRBJ2-7, with D possibly being TRBD2 (5 bases). Trimming took 3 bases from V and 2 from J, leaving 14 bases between them. The CDR3 contains 15 residues. Germline CDR1 WNHNN, CDR2 SYGVQD (reference sequence). The CDR3 DNA reads TGCGCCAGCAGTGATACATGGACGGGGACCTACGAGCAGTACTTC. Translated: CASSDTWTGTYEQYF.

This chain uses TRBV30 with TRBJ1-2; no firm D call. This CDR3 is built from 10 residues. Germline CDR1 GTSNPN, CDR2 SVGIG (reference sequence). The ends were cut back, 2 bases at V and 8 bases at J, with 6 bases in the middle. The CDR3: CAWSSRGYTF. The CDR3 nucleotides are TGTGCCTGGAGTAGTAGGGGCTACACCTTC.

The chain combines TRBV7-2 with TRBJ1-6; no definite D call. Germline-derived CDR1 and CDR2 are SGHTA and FQGNSA. This CDR3 region has 15 residues. V lost 0 bases, J lost 7 bases, and 10 bases lay in between. The CDR3 sequence is CASSLAGPPNSPLHF. CDR3 DNA sequence: TGTGCCAGCAGCTTAGCCGGGCCCCCGAATTCACCCCTCCACTTT.

The V gene is TRBV10-2, the J gene TRBJ1-5, with unresolved D. The V and J ends lost 7 bases and 3 bases respectively, with 10 bases between them. This CDR3 is built from 13 residues. Germline CDR1 reads WSHSY; CDR2 reads SAAADI. CDR3 bases: TGCGCCAGCATGGACGCCGCCAATCAGCCCCAGCATTTT. Translating it yields CASMDAANQPQHF.

This clone was detected only a few times. V is TRBV15 and J is TRBJ2-3; D is ambiguous. The length of the CDR3 is 13 residues. The germline CDR1 and CDR2 sequences are LNHNV and YYDKDF (reference sequence). Trimming shortened V by 0 bases and J by 5 bases, and 6 bases separated the two germline ends. The CDR3 here is CATSRDPQDTQYF. For the CDR3, the DNA is TGTGCCACCAGCAGAGATCCACAAGATACGCAGTATTTT.

The V gene is TRBV11-2, the J gene TRBJ2-7; D is uncertain. CDR3 size: 11 residues. CDR1 is SGHAT and CDR2 is FQNNGV in the germline V gene. Deletions cut 5 bases from V and 4 bases from J, with 6 bases between. CDR3 nucleotide sequence: TGTGCCAGCAGCCTCAAGTACGAGCAGTACTTC. It specifies CASSLKYEQYF. The full variable domain, rest sourced from reference TRBV11-2 and TRBJ2-7, is EAGVAQSPRYKIIEKRQSVAFWCNPISGHATLYWYQQILGQGPKLLIQFQNNGVVDDSQLPKDRFSAERLKGVDSTLKIQPAKLEDSAVYLCASSLKYEQYFGPGTRLTVT.

V usage is TRBV27 and J usage is TRBJ1-5, with TRBD1 matching 10 bases. The CDR3 is 15 amino acids. CDR1 MNHEY and CDR2 SMNVEV come from the germline V gene (reference sequence). V gave up 5 bases and J gave up 4 bases; unmatched junction bases: 5. The CDR3 protein is CASSPPGQGNQPQHF. CDR3 in DNA: TGTGCCAGCAGTCCCCCGGGACAGGGGAATCAGCCCCAGCATTTT.

The V gene is TRBV6-5, the J gene TRBJ2-7; 11 bases are shared with TRBD2. V dropped 0 bases and J dropped 3; count of bases not matched to a gene: 1. The CDR3 sequence is 15 residues long. Germline CDR1 and CDR2: MNHEY and SVGAGI. CDR3 in DNA: TGTGCCAGCAGTTACTCACTAGCGGGGGACTACGAGCAGTACTTC. Translation gives CASSYSLAGDYEQYF.

The chain joins TRBV7-6 to TRBJ2-5, with 14 bases that match TRBD2. This CDR3 spans 16 amino acids. Germline V lookup: CDR1 SGHVS, CDR2 FNYEAQ. The ends lost 1 base at V and 7 bases at J; junction bases unmatched: 5. This CDR3 reads CASSLGLAGGPGTQYF. CDR3 nucleotide sequence: TGTGCCAGCAGCTTAGGACTAGCGGGAGGGCCGGGGACCCAGTACTTC.

The chain carries TRBV30 and TRBJ1-3; TRBD1 might be the D (5 bases). Looked up from germline, CDR1 is GTSNPN and CDR2 is SVGIG (reference sequence). CDR3 length equals 13 residues. The V and J ends lost 4 bases and 6 bases respectively, with 13 bases between them. CDR3 sequence reads: CAWTHQGVNTIYF. The CDR3 DNA sequence: TGTGCCTGGACCCACCAAGGGGTAAACACCATATATTTT.

This chain uses TRBV7-2 with TRBJ2-1, with TRBD1 as a possible D gene (6 bases). Germline CDR1 is SGHTA and CDR2 is FQGNSA. The V end lost 1 base, the J end lost 5 bases, and 12 bases lay between the germline ends. CDR3 size: 15 residues. The CDR3 sequence: CASSLGTDLDNEQFF. CDR3 DNA sequence: TGTGCCAGCAGCTTAGGGACAGACCTAGACAATGAGCAGTTCTTC.

The chain combines TRBV6-1 with TRBJ2-3; D might be TRBD2 (5 bases). This CDR3 is 14 amino acids long. The germline V gene has CDR1 MNHNS and CDR2 SASEGT. Trimming removed 1 base from V and 4 bases from J, with 9 bases in between. This CDR3 is CASSEGGGADTQYF. The CDR3 DNA reads TGTGCCAGCAGTGAAGGTGGAGGAGCAGATACGCAGTATTTT.

The chain recombines TRBV6-1 with TRBJ1-3; D is undetermined. The germline V gene encodes CDR1 MNHNS and CDR2 SASEGT. This CDR3 spans 14 amino acids. Trimming removed 0 bases at V and 1 base at J, with 4 bases between. CDR3 sequence reads: CASSEARSGNTIYF. CDR3 DNA sequence: TGTGCCAGCAGTGAAGCCCGGTCTGGAAACACCATATATTTT.